This TCR beta chain was sequenced during a study of patients and donors after allogeneic stem cell transplantation. TCRdb re-analysed the RT-PCR reads in MiXCR, keeping a single row per CDR3 protein. Of about 410,000 distinct CDR3 sequences listed, 16% are singletons. This clonotype occurred many times. The ends were cut back, 6 bases at V and 7 bases at J, with 10 bases in the middle. CDR1 is DFQATT and CDR2 is SNEGSKA in the germline V gene (reference sequence). This CDR3 spans 11 amino acids. The gene calls are TRBV20-1 and TRBJ2-1; unclear D gene. The specimen sequenced was blood, either unsorted or a sorted T cell fraction (not recorded which). The receptor's source is a human donor who was either an allogeneic HSCT recipient or a stem cell or donor lymphocyte infusion donor (not recorded which). It is not recorded whose cells these are; they may come from a transplant donor. The CDR3: CSARLVNEQFF. The CDR3 DNA reads TGCAGTGCAAGACTTGTAAATGAGCAGTTCTTC.